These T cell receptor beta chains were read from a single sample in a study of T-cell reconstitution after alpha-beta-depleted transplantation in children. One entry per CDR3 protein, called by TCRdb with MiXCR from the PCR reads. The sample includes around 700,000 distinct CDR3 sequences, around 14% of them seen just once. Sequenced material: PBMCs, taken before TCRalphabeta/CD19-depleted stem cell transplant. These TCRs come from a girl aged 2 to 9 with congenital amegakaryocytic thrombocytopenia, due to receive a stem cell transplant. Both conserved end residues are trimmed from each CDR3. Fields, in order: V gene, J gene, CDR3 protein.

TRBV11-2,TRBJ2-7,ASSLPIAYYEQY
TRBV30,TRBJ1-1,AWIFGTGVTF
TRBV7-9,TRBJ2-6,ASSPGQGYTGANVLT
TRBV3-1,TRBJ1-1,ASSPSGWTEAF
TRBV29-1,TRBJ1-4,SVEDQGSEKLF
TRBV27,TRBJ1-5,ASSRTHSFPQH
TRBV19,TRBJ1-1,ASRLDRGGTEAF
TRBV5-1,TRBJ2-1,ASSLWGGLAGAYNEQF
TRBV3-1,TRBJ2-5,ASSQDYGTPHRGTQY
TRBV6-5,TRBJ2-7,ASSYSVTGPEQY
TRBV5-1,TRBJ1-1,ASSSPPNTEAF
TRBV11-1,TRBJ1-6,ASSSDSVGAYNSPLH
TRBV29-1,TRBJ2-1,SVGTSGGNEQF
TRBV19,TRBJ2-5,ASSPSWTAALQETQY
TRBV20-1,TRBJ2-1,SARDSAARSSYNEQF
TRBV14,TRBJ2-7,ASSQEVRTSGTLLLVYEQY
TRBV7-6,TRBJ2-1,ASSLAHRTPTEQF
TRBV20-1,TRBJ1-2,RGVGQSYT
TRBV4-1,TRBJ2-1,ASSSTSAFYNEQF
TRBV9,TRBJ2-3,ASSAGTSGLTDTQY
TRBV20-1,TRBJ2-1,SARSGLRNEQF
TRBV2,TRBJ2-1,ASRRLAGGSNEQF
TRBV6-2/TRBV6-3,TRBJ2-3,ASSPFPPEGLAVTDTQY
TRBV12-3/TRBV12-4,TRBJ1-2,ASSLVVQGVDGYT
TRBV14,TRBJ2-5,ASSHHRGETQY
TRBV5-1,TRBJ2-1,ASSLSPAGGHNEQF